These T cell receptor beta chains were read from a single sample in a study of blood T cell repertoires in COVID-19. Data came from immunoSEQ multiplex PCR; TCRdb stores just in-frame clones and leaves some out. This sample has hundreds of thousands of clones, with 86% found just once. Source material: peripheral blood. These receptors originate from a woman in her thirties with active or convalescent COVID-19. The CDR3 runs from the conserved cysteine through the conserved F or W. The D gene is left open where the match is weak. For some rows the clone size is stated as once, few or many, or as a class when expanded; others skip it.

>TRBJ1-1|few|NA|TRBV9
CASSPRGMNTEAFF
TGTGCCAGCAGCCCCCGGGGGATGAACACTGAAGCTTTCTTT
>TRBJ2-1|NA|NA|TRBV18
CASSPDSPSYNEQFF
TGTGCCAGCTCACCTGACAGTCCCTCCTACAATGAGCAGTTCTTC
>TRBJ2-1|NA|TRBD2|TRBV27
CASSSGTSGSNEQFF
TGTGCCAGCAGTTCCGGGACTAGCGGGAGTAATGAGCAGTTCTTC
>TRBJ1-2|NA|NA|TRBV7-8
CASSSGSRGSYGYTF
TGTGCCAGCAGCTCGGGGTCGCGGGGAAGCTATGGCTACACCTTC
>TRBJ2-1|NA|NA|TRBV20-1
CSARLYNEQFF
TGCAGTGCCAGACTATACAATGAGCAGTTCTTC
>TRBJ2-4|NA|NA|TRBV13
CASSGVKNIQYF
TGTGCCAGCAGCGGAGTCAAAAACATTCAGTACTTC
>TRBJ1-1|NA|NA|TRBV30
CAWSIKAGTEAFF
TGTGCCTGGAGTATCAAAGCCGGGACAGAAGCTTTCTTT
>TRBJ2-3|NA|NA|TRBV19
CASSTRRSTTDTQYF
TGTGCCAGTAGTACCAGGCGCTCCACCACAGATACGCAGTATTTT
>TRBJ2-3|NA|NA|TRBV21-1
CASSTGQGLVAGKSTDTQYF
TGTGCCAGCAGCACGGGACAGGGGCTAGTAGCGGGGAAAAGCACAGATACGCAGTATTTT
>TRBJ2-7|NA|NA|TRBV10-3
CAISEGYSGSSYEQYF
TGTGCCATCAGTGAAGGTTATAGCGGATCCTCCTACGAGCAGTACTTC
>TRBJ2-1|NA|TRBD2|TRBV5-1
CASSLVTSGRPGDEQFF
TGCGCCAGCAGCTTAGTAACTAGCGGGAGGCCAGGGGATGAGCAGTTCTTC
>TRBJ2-3|NA|TRBD2|TRBV3-1/TRBV3-2
CASQPSGTSFSDTQYF
TGTGCCAGCCAGCCCTCCGGGACTAGCTTCTCAGATACGCAGTATTTT
>TRBJ2-5|NA|NA|TRBV7-9
CASSPKSDRLFQTQYF
TGTGCCAGCAGCCCAAAGTCCGATCGCCTATTTCAGACCCAGTACTTC
>TRBJ1-1|NA|NA|TRBV3-1/TRBV3-2
CASSQADTEAFF
TGTGCCAGCAGCCAAGCAGACACTGAAGCTTTCTTT
>TRBJ2-5|once|TRBD1|TRBV11-3
CASSLGTGVGETQYF
TGTGCCAGCAGCTTAGGAACAGGGGTTGGAGAGACCCAGTACTTC
>TRBJ1-2|NA|NA|TRBV7-9
CASSLGTDYGYTF
TGTGCCAGCAGCTTAGGTACTGACTATGGCTACACCTTC
>TRBJ2-2|NA|TRBD2|TRBV4-2
CASSQDSLAGGYTGELFF
TGTGCCAGCAGCCAAGACTCACTAGCGGGAGGATACACCGGGGAGCTGTTTTTT
>TRBJ1-2|NA|NA|TRBV24-1
CATSDSTNRARTNYGYTF
TGTGCCACCAGTGATTCGACCAACAGGGCCCGGACAAACTATGGCTACACCTTC
>TRBJ2-5|NA|NA|TRBV9
CASSVELAQETQYF
TGTGCCAGCAGCGTAGAACTAGCCCAAGAGACCCAGTACTTC
>TRBJ1-1|NA|TRBD1|TRBV6-1
CASSEHRGAFF
TGTGCCAGCAGTGAACACAGGGGGGCTTTCTTT
>TRBJ2-1|NA|TRBD1|TRBV29-1
CSVPAGDRGRNEQFF
TGCAGCGTTCCGGCTGGGGACAGGGGGAGAAATGAGCAGTTCTTC
>TRBJ1-3|NA|NA|TRBV6-6
CASSYSGNTIYF
TGTGCCAGCAGTTACAGCGGAAACACCATATATTTT
>TRBJ1-3|NA|NA|TRBV7-2
CASSLASGAGNTIYF
TGTGCCAGCAGCTTAGCCTCAGGGGCTGGAAACACCATATATTTT
>TRBJ2-1|NA|NA|TRBV7-9
CASSLGDWRSGNEQFF
TGTGCCAGCAGCTTAGGGGACTGGCGATCAGGCAATGAGCAGTTCTTC
>TRBJ2-1|NA|NA|TRBV7-8
CASSYQGRGEQFF
TGTGCCAGCAGCTATCAGGGGAGAGGTGAGCAGTTCTTC
>TRBJ1-4|NA|NA|TRBV4-1
CASIKHPHDSGEKLFF
TGCGCCAGCATAAAACACCCCCACGACTCTGGTGAAAAACTGTTTTTT
>TRBJ1-2|NA|NA|TRBV5-1
CASSLAGQRLNYGYTF
TGCGCCAGCAGCTTGGCAGGACAACGACTTAACTATGGCTACACCTTC
>TRBJ2-5|NA|NA|TRBV5-5
CASSLPGQETQYF
TGTGCCAGCAGCTTGCCCGGCCAAGAGACCCAGTACTTC
>TRBJ1-4|NA|TRBD1|TRBV27
CASSIRTGSGEKLFF
TGTGCCAGCAGTATTCGGACAGGGAGTGGGGAAAAACTGTTTTTT
>TRBJ2-1|NA|TRBD2|TRBV6-6
CASSPRQTSGTPGAEQFF
TGTGCCAGCAGTCCCCGCCAGACTAGCGGGACCCCCGGGGCTGAGCAGTTCTTC
>TRBJ1-4|NA|NA|TRBV20-1
CSASGEKLFF
TGCAGTGCTAGCGGGGAAAAACTGTTTTTT
>TRBJ2-2|NA|NA|TRBV5-1
CASSPWLAENTGELFF
TGCGCCAGCAGCCCGTGGCTAGCCGAGAACACCGGGGAGCTGTTTTTT
>TRBJ1-1|NA|NA|TRBV28
CASSSLTRDGLNTEAFF
TGTGCCAGCAGTTCTCTGACGCGGGACGGATTGAACACTGAAGCTTTCTTT
>TRBJ2-1|NA|TRBD1|TRBV6-1
CASSDLPGQGPQLQFF
TGTGCCAGCAGTGACCTACCGGGACAGGGTCCACAATTACAGTTCTTC
>TRBJ2-3|NA|TRBD2|TRBV4-2
CASSQDGTSGGGGTQYF
TGTGCCAGCAGCCAAGATGGGACTAGCGGGGGGGGCGGGACGCAGTATTTT